The present entry profiles one T cell receptor (beta chain) with its context. No antigen is known for it. The sample comes from a study of graft-versus-host responses after intestinal transplantation. Study summary: Recipients received multivisceral, liver-intestinal, or isolated intestinal transplants. After anti-thymocyte globulin induction, recipients took tacrolimus and steroids for 2 to 3 years. Study results and limitations: Early post-transplant HvG declines tracked with peak circulating GvH clone levels. Some GvH clones appeared in ileal mucosa or blood before recipient bone marrow.

The data were produced by immunoSEQ multiplex PCR, yet TCRdb's version contains in-frame clones alone and is incomplete. The sample holds tens of thousands of clones, 80% to 95% seen once. Here the sequenced sample was unstimulated CD4+ T cells sorted from spleen or lymph node cells, taken before intestinal transplant. The sequence was collected from a human donor who received an intestinal transplant.

In DNA, the CDR3 is TGTGCCAGCAGACAGACAGGGGCGGCCATCACTGAAGCTTTCTTT. Residues: CASRQTGAAITEAFF. The genes are TRBV25-1 and TRBJ1-1; TRBD1 matches 8 bases. Germline CDR1 is MGHDK and CDR2 is SYGVNS. CDR3 length: 15 amino acids. J lost 4 bases, V lost 6 bases, and 10 bases had no gene match.